These 10 T cell receptor beta chains share one sample of origin, sequenced in a study of radiotherapy plus CTLA-4 blockade in lung cancer. Assay used: immunoSEQ multiplex PCR; TCRdb lists only in-frame clones, some missing. The sample holds 75,000 or so clones; roughly 78% are singletons and the top ten take 7.1%. The source material was peripheral blood, sampled from a patient treated with radiotherapy plus ipilimumab. These receptors came from a human donor with non-small cell lung cancer who had a complete response to radiotherapy plus ipilimumab.

The chain is built from TRBV6-1 and TRBJ2-7, with a weak D call TRBD2 (6 bases). Trimming took off 5 bases at V and 7 bases at J, with 18 bases between the two ends. The CDR3 is 14 amino acids. CDR1 is MNHNS, CDR2 SASEGT, per germline. CDR3 region: CASSLRLVTGEQYV. The CDR3 DNA reads TGTGCCAGCAGTTTGCGACTAGTCACGGGGGAGCAGTACGTC.

This clone was picked up a small number of times. CDR3 coding DNA: TGTGCCAGCAGCTTGTTAACAGGAGAGACCCAGTACTTC. It specifies CASSLLTGETQYF. This chain uses TRBV5-6 with TRBJ2-5; D may be TRBD1 (5 bases). This CDR3 comprises 13 residues. From germline, CDR1 is SGHDT and CDR2 YYEEEE. The germline V and J ends were trimmed by 1 base and 4 bases, with 8 bases remaining between them. Supplemented by reference TRBV5-6 and TRBJ2-5, the full variable domain reads DAGVTQSPTHLIKTRGQQVTLRCSPKSGHDTVSWYQQALGQGPQFIFQYYEEEERQRGNFPDRFSGHQFPNYSSELNVNALLLGDSALYLCASSLLTGETQYFGPGTRLLVL.

This chain joins TRBV10-1 and TRBJ2-3, with D perhaps TRBD1 (6 bases). Germline CDR1 WNHNN, CDR2 SYGVQD (reference sequence). The ends were cut back, 3 bases at V and 6 bases at J, with 13 bases in the middle. There are 14 residues in the CDR3. CDR3 sequence: CASSEASRGDTQYF. CDR3 sequence (DNA): TGCGCCAGCAGTGAAGCGAGCAGGGGCGATACGCAGTATTTT.

The V call is TRBV9, the J call TRBJ2-5, with 8 nucleotides matching TRBD1. With V trimmed by 6 bases and J by 2 bases, 6 bases remained unmatched. Germline lookup yields CDR1 SGDLS and CDR2 YYNGEE. This CDR3 contains 14 residues. The CDR3 reads CASTTGGWQETQYF. The DNA for the CDR3 is TGTGCCAGCACAACAGGGGGGTGGCAAGAGACCCAGTACTTC.

The J gene is TRBJ1-1, the V gene TRBV18; 10 bases agree with TRBD1. The CDR3 is 15 residues long. J was trimmed by 5 bases and V by 0 bases; bases with no gene match: 3. Germline V gene lookup returns CDR1 KGHSH and CDR2 LQKENI. For the CDR3, the DNA is TGTGCCAGCTCACCACCTGGGACAGGGGTTACTGAAGCTTTCTTT. This codes for CASSPPGTGVTEAFF.

This clone has a single count. The rearrangement joins TRBV6-5 to TRBJ1-2, with D perhaps TRBD1 (5 bases). Germline values: CDR1 MNHEY, CDR2 SVGAGI. This CDR3 has 15 residues. V was pared by 6 bases and J by 5 bases, with 19 bases between. CDR3: CASSPFDLGGYGYTF. The CDR3 DNA reads as TGTGCCAGCAGCCCGTTTGACCTGGGGGGTTATGGCTACACCTTC.

The chain recombines TRBV5-4 with TRBJ2-7; 7 positions match TRBD1. Per the germline V gene, CDR1 is SGHNT and CDR2 is YYREEE (reference sequence). Trimming removed 3 bases from V and 0 bases from J; junction bases left unmatched: 6. This CDR3 has 15 residues. CDR3 sequence (DNA): TGTGCCAGCAGCTCGGACAGGCGAATCTCCTACGAGCAGTACTTC. Translated, it gives CASSSDRRISYEQYF.

The chain combines TRBV28 with TRBJ1-5, with TRBD1 matching over 7 bases. V was clipped by 2 bases and J by 1 base; unmatched bases: 14. The CDR3 extends over 19 amino acids. Germline V gives CDR1 MDHEN, CDR2 SYDVKM. The CDR3 sequence is CASSLGGRGVGISNQPQHF. Written as DNA, the CDR3 is TGTGCCAGCAGTTTAGGGGGCAGGGGGGTTGGTATAAGCAATCAGCCCCAGCATTTT.

V usage is TRBV4-3 and J usage is TRBJ1-1, with 9 bases aligning to TRBD1. Germline values: CDR1 LGHNA, CDR2 YSLEER. The CDR3 is 14 residues long. V shed 5 bases and J 3 bases; nucleotides not matched to a gene: 4. The DNA of the CDR3 is TGCGCCAGCAGCTACAGGGGGCCGGACACTGAAGCTTTCTTT. Encoded protein: CASSYRGPDTEAFF.

The gene calls are TRBV27 and TRBJ2-1; tentatively, D is TRBD2 (6 bases). Trimming removed 6 bases at V and 2 bases at J, with 32 bases between. Germline CDR1 reads MNHEY; CDR2 reads SMNVEV (reference sequence). The CDR3 has 21 amino acids. DNA of the CDR3: TGTGCCAGCAGCTTACCCCCTCCGTCTTTAAGGGACTCGCTTGCCTACAATGAGCAGTTCTTC. It is translated as CASSLPPPSLRDSLAYNEQFF.